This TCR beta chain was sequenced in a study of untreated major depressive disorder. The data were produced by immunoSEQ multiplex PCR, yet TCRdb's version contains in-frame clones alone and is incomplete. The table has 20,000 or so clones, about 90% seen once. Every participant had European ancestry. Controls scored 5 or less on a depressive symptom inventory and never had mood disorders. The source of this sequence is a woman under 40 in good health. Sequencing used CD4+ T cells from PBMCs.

The CDR3 nucleotides are TGTGCCAGCAGCCAAGAAGAACACACCGGGGAGCTGTTTTTT. Encoded protein: CASSQEEHTGELFF. V usage is TRBV14 and J usage is TRBJ2-2; D gene ambiguous. This CDR3 is built from 14 residues. V gave up 0 bases and J gave up 3 bases, with 5 bases separating them. Germline loops: CDR1 SGHDN, CDR2 FVKESK.